A selection of T cell receptor beta chains follows, all from one sample in a study of identical twins. TCRdb independently ran MiXCR on the 5' RACE reads; one entry per CDR3 protein. Among hundreds of thousands of distinct CDR3 sequences, 9% to 15% were seen once, and the ten largest hold around 1.6%. These data also formed part of another study, on yellow fever vaccine responses in identical twins.

Material for sequencing was PBMCs. The receptor source for this set is a woman in her late teens or twenties in good health. Each CDR3 is given with its conserved first and last residue. The order of the fields is CDR3 DNA, CDR3 protein, J gene, V gene, clone size, D gene. A D gene is named only where the DNA matches it firmly. Only some rows state a clone size, as once, few, many or a class for expanded clones.

CDR3nt: TGTGCCAGCATGCGCGGGACTAGCGGCCGCACCGGGGAGCTGTTTTTT
CDR3aa: CASMRGTSGRTGELFF
j_gene: TRBJ2-2
v_gene: TRBV6-1
abundance: few
d_gene: TRBD2

CDR3nt: TGTGCCACCAGTGATAGCGAGGGCCCCTACAATGAGCAGTTCTTC
CDR3aa: CATSDSEGPYNEQFF
j_gene: TRBJ2-1
v_gene: TRBV24-1
abundance: few
d_gene: .

CDR3nt: TGCGCCAGCAGCGGCCCTCCGGGGGACAGGGGGCTCTACAATGAGCAGTTCTTC
CDR3aa: CASSGPPGDRGLYNEQFF
j_gene: TRBJ2-1
v_gene: TRBV5-1
abundance: .
d_gene: TRBD1

CDR3nt: TGTGCCAGCAGCTCACCGACAGGGGAGACCGGGGAGCTGTTTTTT
CDR3aa: CASSSPTGETGELFF
j_gene: TRBJ2-2
v_gene: TRBV7-9
abundance: .
d_gene: TRBD1

CDR3nt: TGCGCCAGCAGCTTGGTAACCGCAGGCACCGGGGAGCTGTTTTTT
CDR3aa: CASSLVTAGTGELFF
j_gene: TRBJ2-2
v_gene: TRBV5-1
abundance: few
d_gene: .

CDR3nt: TGTGCCAGCAGTGATAATTCACCCCTCCACTTT
CDR3aa: CASSDNSPLHF
j_gene: TRBJ1-6
v_gene: TRBV25-1
abundance: many
d_gene: .

CDR3nt: TGTGCCAGCGGCCTAGCGGGAGTCCCCGAGCAGTACTTC
CDR3aa: CASGLAGVPEQYF
j_gene: TRBJ2-7
v_gene: TRBV13
abundance: .
d_gene: TRBD2

CDR3nt: TGTGCCAGCAGCCCCCCTGGGGGGACCGGGGAGCTGTTTTTT
CDR3aa: CASSPPGGTGELFF
j_gene: TRBJ2-2
v_gene: TRBV7-9
abundance: few
d_gene: .

CDR3nt: TGTGCCAGCAGCTCCTTCCAGACTAGCGGGAGGGGCAATGAGCAGTTCTTC
CDR3aa: CASSSFQTSGRGNEQFF
j_gene: TRBJ2-1
v_gene: TRBV5-6
abundance: few
d_gene: TRBD2

CDR3nt: TGTGCCAGCAGTTTTGGCAGGGCCGATTACGATGGCTACACCTTC
CDR3aa: CASSFGRADYDGYTF
j_gene: TRBJ1-2
v_gene: TRBV27
abundance: few
d_gene: .

CDR3nt: TGTGCCGCCTACGAGGACAGGACTAACTACAATGAGCAGTTCTTC
CDR3aa: CAAYEDRTNYNEQFF
j_gene: TRBJ2-1
v_gene: TRBV21-1
abundance: .
d_gene: .

CDR3nt: TGTGCCAGCAGCCAAGTCCCGGACAGCCGTGGGGAGCAGTTCTTC
CDR3aa: CASSQVPDSRGEQFF
j_gene: TRBJ2-1
v_gene: TRBV14
abundance: .
d_gene: .

CDR3nt: TGTGCCACCAGCAGTCCCGAGGTAGCGGGGTGGAATGAGCAGTTCTTC
CDR3aa: CATSSPEVAGWNEQFF
j_gene: TRBJ2-1
v_gene: TRBV15
abundance: many
d_gene: TRBD2

CDR3nt: TGCAGTGCCAGAGATCGAGTTGCCGGTGGCTACACCTTC
CDR3aa: CSARDRVAGGYTF
j_gene: TRBJ1-2
v_gene: TRBV20-1
abundance: many
d_gene: .

CDR3nt: TGTGCCACCCGACCTCTGCGGGGGAGCGTGTCCGAGCAGTACTTC
CDR3aa: CATRPLRGSVSEQYF
j_gene: TRBJ2-7
v_gene: TRBV28
abundance: .
d_gene: TRBD2

CDR3nt: TGTGCCAGCAGCCGACCGGGACTAGACTACGAGCAGTACTTC
CDR3aa: CASSRPGLDYEQYF
j_gene: TRBJ2-7
v_gene: TRBV12-3/TRBV12-4
abundance: .
d_gene: TRBD2

CDR3nt: TGTGCCAGCAGCTTATCGGCGGAGGGGCCAGGGGTACAAGAGACCCAGTACTTC
CDR3aa: CASSLSAEGPGVQETQYF
j_gene: TRBJ2-5
v_gene: TRBV7-2
abundance: .
d_gene: .

CDR3nt: TGTGCCAGCAGCCGCCCACCCTCAGGGGGCACGTCCTACGAGCAGTACTTC
CDR3aa: CASSRPPSGGTSYEQYF
j_gene: TRBJ2-7
v_gene: TRBV11-1
abundance: .
d_gene: TRBD1

CDR3nt: TGTGCCATCAGTGAGTCGACTGGGACAGGCTACAATGAGCAGTTCTTC
CDR3aa: CAISESTGTGYNEQFF
j_gene: TRBJ2-1
v_gene: TRBV10-3
abundance: many
d_gene: TRBD1

CDR3nt: TGTGCCAGCAGCTCGACAGATCTAGCCAAAAACATTCAGTACTTC
CDR3aa: CASSSTDLAKNIQYF
j_gene: TRBJ2-4
v_gene: TRBV28
abundance: once
d_gene: .

CDR3nt: TGTGCCATCAGCCAGTCCGGCGAGCAGTACTTC
CDR3aa: CAISQSGEQYF
j_gene: TRBJ2-7
v_gene: TRBV10-3
abundance: .
d_gene: .

CDR3nt: TGTGCCAGCAGCCCACGGGCCACTCCGGATGAGCAGTTCTTC
CDR3aa: CASSPRATPDEQFF
j_gene: TRBJ2-1
v_gene: TRBV7-9
abundance: .
d_gene: .

CDR3nt: TGTGCCAGCTCACCATGGGAGAACTCTGGGGCCAACGTCCTGACTTTC
CDR3aa: CASSPWENSGANVLTF
j_gene: TRBJ2-6
v_gene: TRBV18
abundance: .
d_gene: .

CDR3nt: TGTGCCAGCAGGGGACGGCAAGAGACCCAGTACTTC
CDR3aa: CASRGRQETQYF
j_gene: TRBJ2-5
v_gene: TRBV12-3/TRBV12-4
abundance: many
d_gene: .

CDR3nt: TGTGCCAGCAGTGAAGTGGGACAGGGGGCAAATGAGCAGTTCTTC
CDR3aa: CASSEVGQGANEQFF
j_gene: TRBJ2-1
v_gene: TRBV2
abundance: .
d_gene: TRBD1

CDR3nt: TGCAGTGCTAGAGTGAGGGGCAGACTGTATGGCTACACCTTC
CDR3aa: CSARVRGRLYGYTF
j_gene: TRBJ1-2
v_gene: TRBV20-1
abundance: few
d_gene: .

CDR3nt: TGTGCCAGCAGCTTGAACAGACCGAACACCGGGGAGCTGTTTTTT
CDR3aa: CASSLNRPNTGELFF
j_gene: TRBJ2-2
v_gene: TRBV5-6
abundance: few
d_gene: .

CDR3nt: TGCGCCAGCAGCCAAGGGCACACCGAGAATGAGCAGTTCTTC
CDR3aa: CASSQGHTENEQFF
j_gene: TRBJ2-1
v_gene: TRBV4-1
abundance: few
d_gene: .

CDR3nt: TGTGCCAGCAGCCCGGGACAGGGAGGTGCAGGTACGCAGTATTTT
CDR3aa: CASSPGQGGAGTQYF
j_gene: TRBJ2-3
v_gene: TRBV12-3/TRBV12-4
abundance: many
d_gene: TRBD1

CDR3nt: TGTGCCAGCAGTGAACATTTAAATTCACCCCTCCACTTT
CDR3aa: CASSEHLNSPLHF
j_gene: TRBJ1-6
v_gene: TRBV6-1
abundance: .
d_gene: .

CDR3nt: TGTGCCAGCAGTTTAAGCGGGGGATCTGCTGAAGCTTTCTTT
CDR3aa: CASSLSGGSAEAFF
j_gene: TRBJ1-1
v_gene: TRBV28
abundance: .
d_gene: .

CDR3nt: TGCGCCAGCAGCTTCGGGGGCCCCAAAGAGACCCAGTACTTC
CDR3aa: CASSFGGPKETQYF
j_gene: TRBJ2-5
v_gene: TRBV5-1
abundance: few
d_gene: .

CDR3nt: TGCAGCGTGGGGGTGGTTGCGGGGGGCAATCAAGAGACCCAGTACTTC
CDR3aa: CSVGVVAGGNQETQYF
j_gene: TRBJ2-5
v_gene: TRBV29-1
abundance: .
d_gene: TRBD2

CDR3nt: TGCGCCAGCAGCTTGGCAGGGACTTGGGATGAGCAGTTCTTC
CDR3aa: CASSLAGTWDEQFF
j_gene: TRBJ2-1
v_gene: TRBV5-1
abundance: .
d_gene: .

CDR3nt: TGCAGCGTTTTAACTAGCGGGGCCATCAACACCGGGGAGCTGTTTTTT
CDR3aa: CSVLTSGAINTGELFF
j_gene: TRBJ2-2
v_gene: TRBV29-1
abundance: few
d_gene: TRBD2